Detailed here is one T cell receptor (beta chain). The data derive from a study of blood T cell repertoires in COVID-19. At the level of the study: COVID-19 samples from acute and convalescent phases originated in the United States, Italy and Spain.

This CDR3 contains 16 residues. Germline lookup yields CDR1 SGDLS and CDR2 YYNGEE. V shed 4 bases, J shed 3 bases, and the junction held 9 bases outside the gene matches. TCRdb's table, derived via immunoSEQ multiplex PCR, lists solely in-frame clones and lacks some. The profile shows over 90,000 clones, around 87% of them singletons. The rearrangement joins TRBV9 to TRBJ2-3, with 9 bases identical to TRBD2. The sequence came from a human donor in a cohort sampled during active COVID-19. Sequencing was performed on peripheral blood. The CDR3: CASSPFAGGRTDTQYF. CDR3 in DNA: TGTGCCAGCAGCCCCTTCGCGGGGGGGCGAACAGATACGCAGTATTTT.